The 10 T cell receptor beta chains below were found in one sample sequenced in a study of T cell repertoires in cytomegalovirus infection. One entry per CDR3 protein, called by TCRdb with MiXCR from the reads. The profile shows about 450,000 distinct CDR3 sequences, approximately 32% of them singletons. Material for sequencing was PBMCs. Receptors were obtained from a human donor in good health (CMV status not recorded). Some clones in this sample may be carry-over from other donors' samples.

The chain links TRBV12-3 or TRBV12-4 to TRBJ1-6; perhaps TRBD1 as D (6 bases). The CDR3 extends over 15 amino acids. Trimming took 6 bases from V and 5 from J, leaving 14 bases between them. The CDR3 loop is CASSPTGVNNSPLHF. DNA of the CDR3: TGTGCCAGCAGCCCGACAGGTGTTAATAATTCACCCCTCCACTTT.

With regard to this clonotype: Without the conserved terminal phenylalanine or tryptophan, this CDR3 likely stems from a read error. The chain is built from TRBV7-8 and TRBJ2-1; TRBD2 matches 8 bases. The V gene's germline CDR1 is SGHVS and CDR2 FQNEAQ. Trimming at V came to 4 bases and at J to 3 bases, leaving 11 bases not matched to a gene. The CDR3 sequence is 17 residues long. CDR3 sequence: CASSSSTSANLYNEQFL. CDR3 in DNA: TGTGCCAGCAGCTCATCGACTAGCGCAAATCTCTACAATGAGCAGTTCTTA.

The chain carries TRBV13 and TRBJ2-5; D unresolved. Germline V gene lookup returns CDR1 PRHDT and CDR2 FYEKMQ (reference sequence). V was cut by 2 bases and J by 5 bases, with 15 bases left in between. The length of the CDR3 is 15 residues. The CDR3 nucleotides are TGTGCCAGCAGCTTAAAGGAAAGTGGTTCGGAGACCCAGTACTTC. This sequence encodes CASSLKESGSETQYF. Drawing the rest from reference TRBV13 and TRBJ2-5, the complete variable domain is AAGVIQSPRHLIKEKRETATLKCYPIPRHDTVYWYQQGPGQDPQFLISFYEKMQSDKGSIPDRFSAQQFSDYHSELNMSSLELGDSALYFCASSLKESGSETQYFGPGTRLLVL.

V usage is TRBV24-1 and J usage is TRBJ2-3; possible D gene TRBD1, 6 bases. Trimming pared 4 bases from V and 2 bases from J, leaving 12 bases between. Per the germline V gene, CDR1 is KGHDR and CDR2 is SFDVKD. The CDR3 runs 15 residues. The CDR3: CATSDRTVDTDTQYF. CDR3 nucleotide sequence: TGTGCCACCAGTGACAGGACAGTAGACACAGATACGCAGTATTTT.

The chain is built from TRBV10-3 and TRBJ1-2; a possible D gene is TRBD1 (5 bases). V was clipped by 6 bases and J by 4 bases, with 9 bases between them. Germline V gene lookup returns CDR1 ENHRY and CDR2 SYGVKD. The CDR3 is 12 residues long. CDR3 region: CAISGGGYGYTF. In DNA form, the CDR3 reads TGTGCCATCAGCGGGGGGGGCTATGGCTACACCTTC.

This CDR3 is CASSLTRTDTQYF. In DNA, the CDR3 is TGTGCCAGCTCACTCACACGCACAGATACGCAGTATTTT. The V gene is TRBV18, the J gene TRBJ2-3, with D unresolved. Looked up from germline, CDR1 is KGHSH and CDR2 is LQKENI. V lost 4 bases, J lost 1 base, and 6 bases lay in between. The CDR3 covers 13 residues. Variable domain in full (rest from reference TRBV18 and TRBJ2-3): NAGVMQNPRHLVRRRGQEARLRCSPMKGHSHVYWYRQLPEEGLKFMVYLQKENIIDESGMPKERFSAEFPKEGPSILRIQQVVRGDSAAYFCASSLTRTDTQYFGPGTRLTVL.

The chain recombines TRBV7-4 with TRBJ2-7; no clear D. The germline V gene has CDR1 SGHVT and CDR2 SQSDAQ. The germline V and J ends were trimmed by 4 bases and 6 bases, with 16 bases remaining between them. The CDR3 extends over 14 amino acids. CDR3 amino acids: CASSSFQGRREQYF. CDR3 nucleotides: TGTGCCAGCAGCTCCTTCCAAGGGCGCCGCGAGCAGTACTTC.

This clonotype showed up many times. This chain uses TRBV7-2 with TRBJ2-3; D possibly corresponds to TRBD1 (5 bases). Germline V CDR1 and CDR2: SGHTA, FQGNSA. CDR3 size: 13 residues. Trimming cost V 5 bases and J 6 bases, with 12 bases left between them. The CDR3 sequence is CASSPTGWDTQYF. The CDR3 bases are TGTGCCAGCAGCCCCACAGGCTGGGATACGCAGTATTTT.

This chain joins TRBV5-4 and TRBJ2-7, with 9 nucleotides matching TRBD2. The germline V gene encodes CDR1 SGHNT and CDR2 YYREEE (reference sequence). Losses at the gene ends were 4 bases for V and 0 bases for J; bases not matched to a gene: 5. CDR3 size: 15 residues. In nucleotides, the CDR3 is TGTGCCAGCAGCCCCAGCGGGAGGAGCTCCTACGAGCAGTACTTC. Its translation: CASSPSGRSSYEQYF.

This clonotype was detected a few times. The chain carries TRBV7-8 and TRBJ2-7; D is ambiguous. The germline V gene encodes CDR1 SGHVS and CDR2 FQNEAQ. The CDR3 contains 14 residues. V lost 0 bases and J lost 2, with 8 bases in between. The CDR3 sequence is CASSLAANTYEQYF. The CDR3 nucleotides are TGTGCCAGCAGCTTAGCAGCGAACACCTACGAGCAGTACTTC.